This TCR beta chain was profiled in a study of CD8 T cells in Susac syndrome (dated by TCRdb to the late 2010s). As for the study more broadly: The study used repertoire sequencing to test whether antigen drove CD8+ T cell activation and differentiation in Susac syndrome. The study compared CD8+ T cell repertoire clonality among around 11 healthy donors, around 14 Susac syndrome patients and around 16 multiple sclerosis patients. Study-level results and caveats: The number of individuals in the TCR sequencing and HLA analysis was acknowledged as relatively small.

Comment on this clonotype: No antigen is known for it. Base qualities are not provided; no much larger clone lies one nucleotide away.

The germline V gene (reference sequence) sets CDR1 to GTSNPN and CDR2 to SVGIG. The CDR3 holds 12 amino acids from the cysteine to the phenylalanine. The read is trimmed to its CDR3 DNA, 36 bases read in frame from base 1. V is clipped by 6 bases and J by 0 bases, and the sequence between their germline boundaries is 8 bases long. Peripheral blood CD8+ and CD4+ T cells from healthy donors, Susac syndrome patients and multiple sclerosis patients were profiled by high-throughput TCR beta sequencing. The healthy donors served as controls matched for age and sex. CD8+ TEMRA cells were enriched by FACS, while bulk CD8+ and CD4+ T cells were purified by magnetic negative isolation. Blood was drawn into EDTA tubes, processed within 24 hours, and PBMCs were isolated by density gradient centrifugation. PBMCs intended for TCR sequencing were cryopreserved in liquid nitrogen and thawed later in a water bath at 37 degrees C. The sorted or isolated CD4+, CD8+ and CD8+ TEMRA cells reached a purity of at least 90%.

RNA was extracted with the RNeasy kit and about 0.5 to 1 ug was reverse transcribed using random hexamers. TCR beta CDR3 regions were amplified with the immunoSEQ multiplex PCR assay covering 54 Vbeta and 13 Jbeta segments. To correct PCR amplification bias, a synthetic template baseline was used for both primer optimization and computational correction. The authors processed their data as follows. Reads were annotated to V, D and J genes per IMGT and analyzed with immunoSEQ Analyzer, keeping only productive sequences. Clonality was calculated as one minus the Shannon entropy normalized by log2 of the number of productive unique sequences. For each patient and control, public and private clones were evaluated among the 100 most prevalent clones. Clones were defined as Susac-specific when absent from the healthy and MS cohorts, from about a thousand published viral clones and from other ImmuneACCESS disease sequences. TCRdb ran its own pipeline on the public reads, namely fastp trimming at Q25 and MiXCR clone calling, and kept in-frame beta chains. CDR3 protein sequences are deduplicated, and each keeps its most common genes and DNA. None of the V and J calls come from the authors' own analysis; TCRdb made them. The sample table contains 110,000 or so distinct CDR3 sequences; only one count was recorded for approximately 90% of them. Around 0.12% of the sample lies in the top ten.

The source is a human donor in good health. Material: CD8+ T cells from PBMCs. The chain uses TRBV30 and TRBJ1-1, with no reliable assignment of the D segment. The nucleotide sequence reads as follows: TGTGCCTGTCTTCGGGTGAACACTGAAGCTTTCTTT. It translates as CACLRVNTEAFF.